The sequence of this T cell receptor beta chain was determined in a study of prognosis after radiotherapy for stage I lung cancer. This clonotype has at least ten counts. Germline assignment: CDR1 SGHVS and CDR2 FNYEAQ. The CDR3 has 16 residues. V lost 5 bases, J lost 8 bases, and 12 bases stayed unmatched. Genomic DNA yielded TCR beta CDR3, amplified by two-round multiplex PCR. Initially, in first-round PCR, primers specific to each TRBV and TRBJ gene were used. TCRdb itself ran the multiplex PCR reads through MiXCR, one entry per CDR3 protein. The repertoire includes fewer than 65,000 distinct CDR3 sequences, about 32% of them detected once, and 8% to 9.5% sits in the top ten.

This clonotype was sampled from a donor over 45 with non-small cell lung cancer. The chain couples TRBV7-6 to TRBJ1-4; 9 bases are shared with TRBD1. Specimen: PBMCs, collected before or after stereotactic body radiation therapy (not recorded which). The CDR3 here is CASSQFPGQGGEKLFF. CDR3 nucleotides: TGTGCCAGCAGCCAATTTCCGGGACAGGGAGGGGAAAAACTGTTTTTT. Full variable domain (remainder filled in from reference TRBV7-6 and TRBJ1-4): GAGVSQSPRYKVTKRGQDVALRCDPISGHVSLYWYRQALGQGPEFLTYFNYEAQQDKSGLPNDRFSAERPEGSISTLTIQRTEQRDSAMYRCASSQFPGQGGEKLFFGSGTQLSVL.